The 17 T cell receptor beta chains reported below all come from one sample, sequenced in a study of post-analysis software for immune sequencing data. Built from TCR beta cDNA, the libraries had unique molecular identifiers in them. TCRdb re-derived calls from the PCR reads in MiXCR, one entry per CDR3 protein. The data contain roughly 200,000 distinct CDR3 sequences, 25% to 30% of them singletons. Their specific antigens are unknown. Study-level findings and limits: Roughly 5 TRBV segments (TRBV5-6, TRBV5-1 and TRBV20-1 among them) occurred more frequently in patients than in controls.

Sequencing was performed on blood. Every receptor here comes from a girl under 18 with multiple sclerosis.

As concerns this clonotype: A read error is possible here, since a much larger clone lies one base away. The rearrangement links TRBV5-4 to TRBJ2-7; 7 nucleotides agree with TRBD1. CDR1 is SGHNT, CDR2 YYREEE, per germline (reference sequence). CDR3 length: 13 residues. J lost 7 bases, V lost 4 bases, and 8 bases had no gene match. CDR3 in amino acids: CASSLDRLWEQYF. The CDR3 DNA reads TGTGCCAGCAGCCTGGACAGGCTCTGGGAGCAGTACTTC.

This clonotype was recorded at least ten times. The V gene is TRBV7-6, the J gene TRBJ2-3, with D perhaps matching TRBD1 (6 bases). Trimming left V 3 bases short and J 7 bases short, with 20 bases between. The CDR3 runs 16 residues. Germline V gives CDR1 SGHVS, CDR2 FNYEAQ. The CDR3 region has the DNA TGTGCCAGCAGCTTCCGGGACCAGGGGCCGATCAATACGCAGTATTTT. Translated: CASSFRDQGPINTQYF.

About this clonotype itself: Relative to the germline gene, one junction end is altered; a read error may explain this. The rearrangement joins TRBV3-1 to TRBJ2-5; 10 bases are a match to TRBD2. This CDR3 contains 17 residues. In germline, CDR1 is LGHDT, CDR2 YNNKEL (reference sequence). CDR3 bases: TGTGCCAGCAGCCGACCGCGTATTCTAGCGGGAGAAGAGACCCGGTACTTC. This gives the protein CASSRPRILAGEETRYF.

There are a few counts of this clonotype. J is TRBJ1-1 and V is TRBV20-1, with D possibly matching TRBD1 (5 bases). V dropped 6 bases and J dropped 3 bases, with 17 bases sitting between them. This CDR3 region has 14 residues. Germline V gives CDR1 DFQATT, CDR2 SNEGSKA (reference sequence). CDR3 loop: CSANPWGLDTEAFF. In nucleotides, the CDR3 is TGCAGTGCCAACCCATGGGGGTTGGACACTGAAGCTTTCTTT.

Ten or more counts support this clonotype. This chain joins TRBV18 and TRBJ2-3; D gene unclear. Trimming took 0 bases from V and 2 from J, leaving 6 bases between them. Germline lookup yields CDR1 KGHSH and CDR2 LQKENI. CDR3 length equals 14 residues. CDR3 amino acids: CASSPPVITDTQYF. CDR3 coding DNA: TGTGCCAGCTCACCACCTGTTATCACAGATACGCAGTATTTT.

This clonotype was picked up a small number of times. The rearrangement joins TRBV12-3 or TRBV12-4 to TRBJ1-1, with TRBD1 identical over 12 bases. The CDR3 consists of 14 residues. The V and J ends lost 6 bases and 5 bases, in that order; junction bases with no gene match: 4. The CDR3 bases are TGTGCCAGCAGCAGGGACAGGGGGCTGACTGAAGCTTTCTTT. Protein sequence: CASSRDRGLTEAFF.

Worth noting for this clonotype: This may stem from a read error, because a much larger clone lies one nucleotide away. The chain joins TRBV2 to TRBJ1-2; perhaps TRBD1 as D (5 bases). This CDR3 contains 14 residues. Germline lookup yields CDR1 SNHLY and CDR2 FYNNEI. V lost 3 bases, J lost 3 bases, and 11 bases lay in between. CDR3 nucleotides: TGTGCCAGCAGTGATACCGGGGGGGACTATGGCTACACCTTC. Translation gives CASSDTGGDYGYTF.

This clonotype was found once. The genes are TRBV6-2 or TRBV6-3 and TRBJ2-1, with 10 bases matching TRBD2. The CDR3 extends over 15 amino acids. Germline V gives CDR1 MNHEY, CDR2 SVGEGT. The trim removed 5 bases at V and 6 bases at J, leaving 7 bases unmatched. The CDR3 sequence is CASSLRAGGPNEQFF. CDR3 in DNA: TGTGCCAGCAGTCTACGAGCGGGAGGGCCCAATGAGCAGTTCTTC.

This clonotype occurred a few times. The rearrangement uses TRBV7-3 and TRBJ1-1, with TRBD1 matching 7 bases. CDR3 size: 14 residues. V lost 4 bases, J lost 4 bases, and 6 bases stayed unmatched. Germline V CDR1 and CDR2: SGHTA, FQGTGA. CDR3 sequence: CASSSRQGLTEAFF. In DNA form, the CDR3 reads TGTGCCAGCAGCTCGCGACAGGGACTCACTGAAGCTTTCTTT. The full variable domain, with the rest looked up from reference TRBV7-3 and TRBJ1-1, is GAGVSQTPSNKVTEKGKYVELRCDPISGHTALYWYRQSLGQGPEFLIYFQGTGAADDSGLPNDRFFAVRPEGSVSTLKIQRTERGDSAVYLCASSSRQGLTEAFFGQGTRLTVV.

The sample holds a few counts of this clonotype. The rearrangement uses TRBV30 and TRBJ2-3; 11 bases match TRBD2. The CDR3 totals 14 residues. V was pared by 4 bases and J by 3 bases, with 3 bases of the junction left unmatched. Germline values: CDR1 GTSNPN, CDR2 SVGIG (reference sequence). The CDR3 bases are TGTGCCTGGATGACTAGCGGGGCAACAGATACGCAGTATTTT. Its protein product is CAWMTSGATDTQYF. The full variable domain, rest sourced from reference TRBV30 and TRBJ2-3, is SQTIHQWPATLVQPVGSPLSLECTVEGTSNPNLYWYRQAAGRGLQLLFYSVGIGQISSEVPQNLSASRPQDRQFILSSKKLLLSDSGFYLCAWMTSGATDTQYFGPGTRLTVL.

This clonotype was recorded many times. J is TRBJ2-3 and V is TRBV6-5; D uncertain. Germline assignment: CDR1 MNHEY and CDR2 SVGAGI. V was pared by 0 bases and J by 0 bases, with 10 bases between. The length of the CDR3 is 16 residues. The CDR3 protein is CASSYSTTGSTDTQYF. CDR3 DNA: TGTGCCAGCAGTTACTCGACCACCGGGAGCACAGATACGCAGTATTTT.

V gene TRBV12-3 or TRBV12-4 combines with J gene TRBJ1-4; D unclear. This CDR3 contains 11 residues. V dropped 6 bases and J dropped 8 bases, with 7 bases sitting between them. CDR3 sequence: CASRLKEKLFF. The CDR3 bases are TGTGCCAGCAGGCTCAAGGAAAAACTGTTTTTT.

This clonotype has at least ten counts. J is TRBJ1-5 and V is TRBV10-2; D not resolved. Germline V CDR1 and CDR2: WSHSY, SAAADI. V lost 2 bases and J 9 bases, leaving 11 bases between the germline ends. The CDR3 length is 13 residues. The DNA of the CDR3 is TGCGCCAGCAGTGAGCGGGTAACGGGGCCCCAGCATTTT. Its protein is CASSERVTGPQHF.

On this clonotype: One end of the junction does not line up with germline, which may come from a read error. The chain is built from TRBV9 and TRBJ1-6; the D gene is possibly TRBD1 (6 bases). Germline V gives CDR1 SGDLS, CDR2 YYNGEE. This CDR3 has 17 amino acids. CDR3 loop: CACSVGSPRGHNSPLHF. CDR3 nucleotides: TGTGCCTGCAGCGTAGGTTCTCCGCGGGGGCATAATTCACCCCTCCACTTT.

This clonotype was seen once. This CDR3 is CASSLWDRGDDTQYF. DNA of the CDR3: TGTGCCAGCAGCTTATGGGACAGGGGCGACGATACGCAGTATTTT. The V gene is TRBV7-2, the J gene TRBJ2-3; 10 nucleotides line up with TRBD1. Germline assignment: CDR1 SGHTA and CDR2 FQGNSA. V was clipped by 2 bases and J by 6 bases; unmatched bases: 5. The CDR3 runs to 15 residues.

The chain links TRBV5-1 to TRBJ1-1; D call uncertain. Per the germline V gene, CDR1 is SGHRS and CDR2 is YFSETQ. The V gene lost 3 bases and the J gene lost 3 bases, with 12 bases spanning the gap. The CDR3 covers 14 residues. CDR3 sequence reads: CASSWRGSDTEAFF. In DNA, the CDR3 is TGCGCCAGCAGCTGGCGGGGAAGCGACACTGAAGCTTTCTTT. Full variable domain (rest looked up from reference TRBV5-1 and TRBJ1-1): KAGVTQTPRYLIKTRGQQVTLSCSPISGHRSVSWYQQTPGQGLQFLFEYFSETQRNKGNFPGRFSGRQFSNSRSEMNVSTLELGDSALYLCASSWRGSDTEAFFGQGTRLTVV.

This clonotype has ten or more counts. The J gene is TRBJ1-1, the V gene TRBV27, with a possible D match to TRBD1 (5 bases). Germline assignment: CDR1 MNHEY and CDR2 SMNVEV (reference sequence). This CDR3 region has 14 residues. The ends were cut back, 5 bases at V and 7 bases at J, with 17 bases in the middle. CDR3 nucleotides: TGTGCCAGCAGTCCCGATAGGGGAAACCTTGAAGCTTTCTTT. Protein: CASSPDRGNLEAFF.